This entry is about one TCR beta chain. What it recognizes is unknown. Clones were sequenced by immunoSEQ multiplex PCR, and TCRdb holds only the in-frame ones, with some missing. The table includes roughly 250,000 clones, just under 90% detected once. The validation cohort, a group of around 120 subjects, included the donors and was separate from the roughly 700-subject first cohort. Germline CDR1 reads MDHEN; CDR2 reads SYDVKM. V lost 8 bases, J lost 8 bases, and 10 bases stayed unmatched. This CDR3 contains 13 residues. The sample belongs to a study of cytomegalovirus exposure and HLA in healthy donors. Study-level findings and limits: According to a later analysis, TCR clusters from the first cohort tended to co-occur in the 120 or so validation repertoires. In vitro testing confirmed a few CMV-associated chains as specific for CMV antigens. The study put some 150 TCR beta chains on its list as cytomegalovirus-associated.

This clonotype was sampled from a man between 18 and 35 years old in good health and CMV-seronegative. The V gene is TRBV28, the J gene TRBJ1-2; 8 bases fit TRBD1. The sample consisted of PBMCs. The DNA of the CDR3 is TGTGCCAGCGGAGGACAGGGAGTAGGGGGCTACACCTTC. Amino acid sequence: CASGGQGVGGYTF.